This is a list of T cell receptor beta chains from one sample in a study of blood T cell repertoires in COVID-19. Libraries were prepared by immunoSEQ multiplex PCR; TCRdb keeps only in-frame clonotypes and omits some of them. Of 210,000 or so clones listed, about 84% are singletons. Sample: PBMCs or T cells enriched from blood (not recorded which). Receptor source: a man in his fifties or sixties who had recovered from COVID-19. The CDR3 runs from the conserved cysteine through the conserved F or W. D genes are given only for firm matches. Only some rows state a clone size, as once, few, many or a class for expanded clones.

cdr3_nt cdr3_aa clone_size j_call d_call v_call
TGTGCCAGCAGCCAATCCGACAGAAACACTGAAGCTTTCTTT CASSQSDRNTEAFF NA TRBJ1-1 NA TRBV3-1/TRBV3-2
TGCGCCAGCAGCGCGGGACAGGGTTCCTACAATGAGCAGTTCTTC CASSAGQGSYNEQFF NA TRBJ2-1 TRBD1 TRBV5-1
TGTGCCAGCAGCCAAGAGGCTCGAGGACAGGGTTACGAGCAGTACTTC CASSQEARGQGYEQYF NA TRBJ2-7 TRBD1 TRBV14
TGTGCCAGCAGACAGAACTATGGCTACACCTTC CASRQNYGYTF NA TRBJ1-2 NA TRBV6-5
TGTGCCACCAGCAGAGGACAGGAAAACACCATATATTTT CATSRGQENTIYF NA TRBJ1-3 NA TRBV15
TGTGCCAGCAGCTCCGGGGGGAAGGGCTCACCCCTCCACTTT CASSSGGKGSPLHF NA TRBJ1-6 NA TRBV7-2
TGTGCTAGTGGCCGCGGCCGGTACCAAGAGACCCAGTACTTC CASGRGRYQETQYF NA TRBJ2-5 NA TRBV12-5
TGTGCCAGTAGTGTCCTGACAGGGGGACTAGCCAAAAACATTCAGTACTTC CASSVLTGGLAKNIQYF NA TRBJ2-4 TRBD1 TRBV19
TGTGCCAGCTACAGACAGGGACTAAACACCATATATTTT CASYRQGLNTIYF NA TRBJ1-3 TRBD1 TRBV12-3/TRBV12-4
TGTGCCAGCAGCTTAACACAGGTCTACGAGCAGTACTTC CASSLTQVYEQYF NA TRBJ2-7 NA TRBV7-6
TGTGCCAGCAGTGAAGCTAGCGGGGGCTACAATGAGCAGTTCTTC CASSEASGGYNEQFF few TRBJ2-1 TRBD2 TRBV6-1
TGTGCCAGCAGTGGGGAGGAGGAACGGGATGGCTACACCTTC CASSGEEERDGYTF few TRBJ1-2 NA TRBV6-2/TRBV6-3
TGTGCCAGCAGCGTAGGTCCGGGGACAGAGCTCCGTCCCCTCCACTTT CASSVGPGTELRPLHF NA TRBJ1-6 TRBD1 TRBV9
TGTGCCAGCAGCCCCCTTTCGGGGAACACTGAAGCTTTCTTT CASSPLSGNTEAFF NA TRBJ1-1 NA TRBV11-3
TGCGCCAGTAGCTATCACGAAACTACAGGGGAAACTGAAGCTTTCTTT CASSYHETTGETEAFF NA TRBJ1-1 TRBD1 TRBV4-1
TGTGCCAGCAGTGCCGGGACTAGCGGGTACGAGCAGTACTTC CASSAGTSGYEQYF NA TRBJ2-7 TRBD2 TRBV2
TGTGCCAGTAGGGCGGCTAGCGGATTAGAGACCCAGTACTTC CASRAASGLETQYF NA TRBJ2-5 TRBD2 TRBV19
TGTGCCAGTGGCGGGGGGGGCAAGGGCTATGGCTACACCTTC CASGGGGKGYGYTF NA TRBJ1-2 NA TRBV6-5
TGTGCCAGCTCACCAGGACAGGGGGAGGCCTACGAGCAGTACTTC CASSPGQGEAYEQYF NA TRBJ2-7 TRBD1 TRBV18
TGTGCCAGCAGCCAAACAGTAAACTCTGGAAACACCATATATTTT CASSQTVNSGNTIYF NA TRBJ1-3 NA TRBV2
TGTGCCAGTAGTACGACTAGCGGATACACCGGGGAGCTGTTTTTT CASSTTSGYTGELFF NA TRBJ2-2 TRBD2 TRBV19
TGTGCCAGCAGCTTGGCCCGGGACAGGGTTACTGAAGCTTTCTTT CASSLARDRVTEAFF NA TRBJ1-1 TRBD1 TRBV5-4
TGTGCCAGCAGCTGGACAGGGACGAACACTGAAGCTTTCTTT CASSWTGTNTEAFF NA TRBJ1-1 TRBD1 TRBV7-2
TGTGCCAGCAGTTACGGGCAGGGGCTGCTGGAGACCCAGTACTTC CASSYGQGLLETQYF NA TRBJ2-5 NA TRBV6-5
TGTGCCAGCAGCCCGACCGGGGGGGAGACCCAGTACTTC CASSPTGGETQYF NA TRBJ2-5 TRBD2 TRBV4-2
TGTGCCAGCAGCTTGGTCTGGGACAGGGTGTTCTTC CASSLVWDRVFF once TRBJ2-1 TRBD1 TRBV5-6
TGTGCCAGCAGTTCGGACAGGGGGCGGATTGAGACCCAGTACTTC CASSSDRGRIETQYF NA TRBJ2-5 TRBD1 TRBV2
TGTGCCTGCAGACAGGGGTTATCCTACGAGCAGTACTTC CACRQGLSYEQYF NA TRBJ2-7 TRBD1 TRBV30
TGTGCCTGGAGTGTTGGGCAGAACACTGAAGCTTTCTTT CAWSVGQNTEAFF NA TRBJ1-1 NA TRBV30
TGTGCCAGTTCGTACTCCGGGACAGGGATCGAAAAACTGTTTTTT CASSYSGTGIEKLFF once TRBJ1-4 TRBD1 TRBV19
TGTGCCACCAGTGCTACTAACTATGGCTACACCTTC CATSATNYGYTF NA TRBJ1-2 NA TRBV24-1
TGTGCCAGCAGCATCGGACAGTCCAATGAGCAGTTCTTC CASSIGQSNEQFF NA TRBJ2-1 NA TRBV11-2
TGCGCCAGCAGCCAAGATGAATGGGCGAACTATGGCTACACCTTC CASSQDEWANYGYTF NA TRBJ1-2 NA TRBV4-3
TGTGCCAGCAGCCCAAATCAGGGGCTTCGAAACACCATATATTTT CASSPNQGLRNTIYF NA TRBJ1-3 NA TRBV27
TGTGCCTGGAATAAACTAGCGGGGAGTACAGATACGCAGTATTTT CAWNKLAGSTDTQYF NA TRBJ2-3 TRBD2 TRBV30
TGTGCCAGCAGCTTCGGACATACAGGGGTTCTTTCTGGAAACACCATATATTTT CASSFGHTGVLSGNTIYF NA TRBJ1-3 TRBD1 TRBV13
TGTGCCAGCAGCTATACAGGGACGAACACCGGGGAGCTGTTTTTT CASSYTGTNTGELFF NA TRBJ2-2 NA TRBV11-2
TGTGCCTGGAGTCGAACCGGGACAGGGGACGAGCAGTACTTC CAWSRTGTGDEQYF NA TRBJ2-7 TRBD1 TRBV30
TGTGCCAGCAGCTCAGTCGGGGTTTTCAGGGGTCCCTACGAGCAGTACTTC CASSSVGVFRGPYEQYF NA TRBJ2-7 NA TRBV5-6
TGTGCCAGCTCACCAATCGGCGGGGGCGATACCTACGAGCAGTACTTC CASSPIGGGDTYEQYF NA TRBJ2-7 NA TRBV18
TGTGCCATCAGTGAGTCCCAGGGGGCAAATGAGCAGTTCTTC CAISESQGANEQFF NA TRBJ2-1 TRBD1 TRBV10-3
TGTGCCAGCGAACCGGGGGGGTCGATCACTGAAGCTTTCTTT CASEPGGSITEAFF NA TRBJ1-1 NA TRBV11-3
TGTGCCAGCAGTCCTGGACAGGGAACAGATACGCAGTATTTT CASSPGQGTDTQYF NA TRBJ2-3 TRBD1 TRBV7-2
TGCGCCAGCAGCGGGGGACAGGTCTTCTCCGAGCAGTACTTC CASSGGQVFSEQYF once TRBJ2-7 TRBD1 TRBV5-1
TGTGCCAGCAGCCCCAGACAGGGGGCGTTCGAGCAGTACTTC CASSPRQGAFEQYF NA TRBJ2-7 TRBD1 TRBV11-2
TGTGCTAGTGGTTTGGTAGCAGGGGTTAAAAATACGCAGTATTTT CASGLVAGVKNTQYF NA TRBJ2-3 NA TRBV12-5
TGTGCCAGCAGTGATGGGCCTACAGGAGAAGATGGCTACACCTTC CASSDGPTGEDGYTF NA TRBJ1-2 NA TRBV6-1
TGTGCCAGCAGCGCGGGACAGGGGTTCGACAATGAGCAGTTCTTC CASSAGQGFDNEQFF NA TRBJ2-1 TRBD1 TRBV5-6
TGTGCCAGCAGCTCTGGGACACCAACCTACGAGCAGTACTTC CASSSGTPTYEQYF NA TRBJ2-7 NA TRBV5-6
TGTGCCAGCAGCTTGGGGCAAGAAGCTTTCTTT CASSLGQEAFF few TRBJ1-1 NA TRBV5-6
TGTGCCAGCAGTCGGGACAGGGGGTCTGAAAAACTGTTTTTT CASSRDRGSEKLFF NA TRBJ1-4 TRBD1 TRBV6-5
TGTGCCAGTAGTTTGGAAGCGGGGGGGCTGGATGAGCAGTTCTTC CASSLEAGGLDEQFF NA TRBJ2-1 TRBD2 TRBV19
TGCGCCAGCAGCCTCGACCAGGGGAACACTGAAGCTTTCTTT CASSLDQGNTEAFF NA TRBJ1-1 NA TRBV4-1
TGCAGCGTTGAAGAACGAACAGGTCCAGGAGGCCTGGCGGGGGTACCTACGAAGCAGTACTTC CSVEERTGPGGLAGVPTKQYF NA TRBJ2-7 TRBD2 TRBV29-1
TGTGCCAGCAGCCAAGATTCCCCCCTTCGGGGCTACACCTTC CASSQDSPLRGYTF NA TRBJ1-2 NA TRBV3-1/TRBV3-2